Listed here are 3 T cell receptor beta chains from one sample, sequenced in a study of T cell repertoires in cytomegalovirus infection. TCRdb reanalysed the reads using MiXCR and keeps one entry per CDR3 protein. The sample yields about 360,000 distinct CDR3 sequences, about a sixth seen once. The sample comprised PBMCs. These receptors all stem from a human donor in good health (CMV status not recorded). Some clones in this sample may be carry-over from other donors' samples.

This clonotype came up many times. The chain couples TRBV7-2 to TRBJ1-2; 8 bases fit TRBD1. Germline CDR1 SGHTA, CDR2 FQGNSA. The V and J ends lost 5 bases and 4 bases, in that order; junction bases with no gene match: 6. CDR3 length: 14 residues. The CDR3 nucleotides are TGTGCCAGCAGCGGACAGGGCAAGATCTATGGCTACACCTTC. It yields the protein CASSGQGKIYGYTF. Full variable domain (remainder filled in from reference TRBV7-2 and TRBJ1-2): GAGVSQSPSNKVTEKGKDVELRCDPISGHTALYWYRQSLGQGLEFLIYFQGNSAPDKSGLPSDRFSAERTGGSVSTLTIQRTQQEDSAVYLCASSGQGKIYGYTFGSGTRLTVV.

Ten or more counts support this clonotype. This chain uses TRBV7-9 with TRBJ1-1, with D unresolved. Germline V lookup: CDR1 SEHNR, CDR2 FQNEAQ (reference sequence). There are 13 residues in the CDR3. V was clipped by 5 bases and J by 1 base, with 8 bases between them. The chain's CDR3 is CASSPRQNTEAFF. The CDR3 region has the DNA TGTGCCAGCAGCCCTCGACAGAACACTGAAGCTTTCTTT.

This chain links TRBV12-3 or TRBV12-4 with TRBJ2-3; D gene uncertain. Trimming stripped 6 bases from V and 2 bases from J, with 9 bases between. The CDR3 spans 13 residues. In nucleotides, the CDR3 is TGTGCCAGCAGCTCGCTGGACACAGATACGCAGTATTTT. It yields the protein CASSSLDTDTQYF.